A selection of T cell receptor beta chains follows, all from one sample in a study of glioma-infiltrating T cells. TCRdb recomputed calls from the multiplex PCR reads with MiXCR, one row per CDR3 protein. The sample carries under 200,000 distinct CDR3 sequences, 43% recorded once. Material: glioma tissue, nonneoplastic brain tissue, or PBMCs (not recorded which). These receptors all stem from a human donor with low-grade glioma or glioblastoma, undergoing nonglioma brain surgery, or in good health (not recorded which). Each CDR3 is given with its conserved first and last residue. A D gene is named only where the DNA matches it firmly. Rows give clone size only sometimes, using once, few, many, or a class for an expanded clone.

clone size	V gene	CDR3 length	D gene	J gene	CDR3 DNA	CDR3 protein
.	TRBV6-1	15	TRBD2	TRBJ2-1	TGTGCCATCAATGAAGACGGGACTACGTACAATGAGCAGTTCTTC	CAINEDGTTYNEQFF
few	TRBV29-1	12	.	TRBJ2-3	TGCAGCGTTGAAGATGGGTCGGTGACGCAGTATTTT	CSVEDGSVTQYF
many	TRBV5-4	16	TRBD2	TRBJ2-1	TGTGCCAGCAGCTTTGGGAGCCTAGCGGGAGCAGGCGAGCAGTTCTTC	CASSFGSLAGAGEQFF
many	TRBV20-1	16	.	TRBJ1-1	TGCAGTGCTAGAGAACCCGCAGGCAGGGTGAACACTGAAGCTTTCTTT	CSAREPAGRVNTEAFF
many	TRBV28	15	.	TRBJ2-7	TGTGCCAGCAGCCCAACAGGACATTCTCTCTACGAGCAGTACTTC	CASSPTGHSLYEQYF
many	TRBV28	15	TRBD1	TRBJ1-2	TGTGCCAGCAGTCCTACGGGACAGCTGAACTATGGCTACACCTTC	CASSPTGQLNYGYTF
.	TRBV6-1	11	.	TRBJ2-1	TGTGCCAGCACTAACACCTATGAGCAGTTCTTC	CASTNTYEQFF
many	TRBV28	15	.	TRBJ2-2	TGTGCCAGCAGGCCCTCCCAGGGGAACACCGGGGAGCTGTTTTTT	CASRPSQGNTGELFF
.	TRBV19	15	.	TRBJ2-1	TGTGCCAGTAGTCGGGACTCCTACTCCTACAATGAGCAGTTCTTC	CASSRDSYSYNEQFF
few	TRBV5-1	16	.	TRBJ2-3	TGCGCCAGCAGCTCGGGACCCTCCGGCAGCACAGATACGCAGTATTTT	CASSSGPSGSTDTQYF
.	TRBV29-1	13	.	TRBJ2-2	TGCAGCGTTGGACCCCTCGGGACCGGGGAGCTGTTTTTT	CSVGPLGTGELFF
many	TRBV27	16	.	TRBJ1-2	TGTGCCAGCAGCCGGATCAGGACAGACTTTAACTATGGCTACACCTTC	CASSRIRTDFNYGYTF
many	TRBV6-6	16	TRBD2	TRBJ2-7	TGTGCCAGCAGTTACGGGACTAGCGGGATATCCTACGAGCAGTACTTC	CASSYGTSGISYEQYF
.	TRBV20-1	13	.	TRBJ2-1	TGCATTGCCAGGGTTGCCCGATTGGATGAGCAGTTCTTC	CIARVARLDEQFF
many	TRBV28	12	.	TRBJ1-2	TGTGCCAGCAGTATTAATGCCTATGGCTACACCTTC	CASSINAYGYTF
few	TRBV5-1	15	.	TRBJ1-5	TGCGCCAGCAGCTTGGGGCCCAGGGTTGATCAGCCCCAGCATTTT	CASSLGPRVDQPQHF